This T cell receptor beta chain was sequenced in a study of blood T cell repertoires in COVID-19. Study information: PBMCs, B-cell-depleted T cells, or T cells were the source of the cDNA or gDNA that made up the material.

The repertoire was sequenced with immunoSEQ multiplex PCR; TCRdb's copy has only in-frame clones and lacks some. This sample carries fewer than 200,000 clones, roughly 84% of them seen once, and the ten largest clones take approximately 3%. This study enrolled people aged 18 to 89 from 24 US geographic areas. Donors were grouped by their self-reported clinical history. Participants in the exposed group had met a COVID-19 case in the 2 weeks before joining the study. The ends lost 4 bases at V and 2 bases at J; junction bases unmatched: 9. The CDR3 sequence is 16 residues long. CDR1 is SGHDN, CDR2 FVKESK, per germline.

The V call is TRBV14, the J call TRBJ2-3; 7 positions match TRBD2. What was sequenced was PBMCs or T cells enriched from blood (not recorded which). The clonotype originates from a woman between 25 and 40 years old who had been exposed to COVID-19. The CDR3 nucleotides are TGTGCCAGCAGCCCAGCGGGACTTACCTTCACAGATACGCAGTATTTT. It is translated as CASSPAGLTFTDTQYF.